A selection of T cell receptor beta chains follows, all from one sample in a study of blood T cells in healthy people across ages. TCRdb re-called the 5' RACE reads with MiXCR, one entry per CDR3 protein. The sample has just over 1 million distinct CDR3 sequences; under 55% are singletons. Sequenced input: blood. All receptors come from a woman aged 60-75 years in good health. Each CDR3 is given with its conserved first and last residue. A D gene is named only where the DNA matches it firmly. Only some rows state a clone size, as once, few, many or a class for expanded clones.

v_call	clone_size	d_call	j_call	cdr3_aa	cdr3_nt
TRBV3-1	few	TRBD2	TRBJ2-1	CASRGLAGGGAYNEQFF	TGTGCCAGCAGAGGACTAGCGGGAGGAGGGGCCTACAATGAGCAGTTCTTC
TRBV5-6	few	TRBD1	TRBJ2-5	CASSLYDRGRETQYF	TGTGCCAGCAGCTTGTACGACAGGGGGCGGGAGACCCAGTACTTC
TRBV27	once	TRBD1	TRBJ2-1	CASSSSTGEFF	TGTGCCAGCAGTTCTAGTACAGGGGAGTTCTTC
TRBV10-3	NA	NA	TRBJ2-3	CAISGVGEPTDTQYF	TGTGCCATCAGTGGGGTTGGCGAGCCCACAGATACGCAGTATTTT
TRBV7-9	few	TRBD2	TRBJ2-3	CASSSRSSGDTDTQYF	TGTGCCAGCAGCTCCCGTAGTAGCGGGGACACAGATACGCAGTATTTT
TRBV27	few	TRBD2	TRBJ2-5	CASSLYWRLAGLQETQYF	TGTGCCAGCAGTTTATATTGGCGACTAGCGGGACTACAAGAGACCCAGTACTTC
TRBV9	NA	TRBD2	TRBJ2-1	CASSVVGSGRGHEQFF	TGTGCCAGCAGCGTAGTTGGTAGCGGGAGAGGTCATGAGCAGTTCTTC
TRBV27	NA	NA	TRBJ2-7	CASSWEPGQTYEQYF	TGTGCCAGCAGTTGGGAACCGGGACAAACCTACGAGCAGTACTTC
TRBV28	NA	TRBD1	TRBJ2-7	CASRVGQPSSYEQYF	TGTGCCAGCAGGGTGGGACAGCCAAGCTCCTACGAGCAGTACTTC
TRBV29-1	NA	NA	TRBJ2-3	CSVEGPGVVDTQYF	TGCAGCGTTGAGGGCCCCGGAGTGGTAGATACGCAGTATTTT
TRBV28	few	TRBD2	TRBJ2-7	CATQRGLAGGYEQYF	TGTGCCACCCAACGGGGACTAGCGGGAGGTTACGAGCAGTACTTC
TRBV5-1	NA	TRBD1	TRBJ1-2	CASSLVGTGGDGYTF	TGCGCCAGCAGCTTGGTAGGGACAGGAGGCGATGGCTACACCTTC
TRBV3-1	NA	NA	TRBJ2-3	CASSQDRGRTDTQYF	TGTGCCAGCAGCCAAGACCGAGGCCGTACAGATACGCAGTATTTT
TRBV2	NA	NA	TRBJ2-7	CAGSHSAYEQYF	TGTGCCGGCAGCCACTCGGCCTACGAGCAGTACTTC
TRBV7-2	NA	TRBD2	TRBJ2-3	CASSSISGTTSTDTQYF	TGTGCCAGCAGCTCGATTAGCGGGACTACTAGCACAGATACGCAGTATTTT
TRBV25-1	NA	NA	TRBJ2-3	CASSAFTDTQYF	TGTGCCAGCAGTGCGTTTACAGATACGCAGTATTTT
TRBV7-6	few	TRBD2	TRBJ2-1	CASSTGGGIGPYNEQFF	TGTGCCAGCAGCACCGGGGGGGGGATAGGCCCCTACAATGAGCAGTTCTTC
TRBV4-1	NA	TRBD2	TRBJ2-3	CASSQDRLAGGPSFTDTQYF	TGCGCCAGCAGCCAAGATCGGCTAGCGGGAGGGCCGTCCTTCACAGATACGCAGTATTTT
TRBV7-9	NA	TRBD1	TRBJ1-5	CASSSGQGISQPQHF	TGTGCCAGCAGCTCGGGACAGGGTATCTCTCAGCCCCAGCATTTT
TRBV3-1	NA	NA	TRBJ2-1	CASSQGSGTQQFF	TGTGCCAGCAGCCAAGGATCGGGGACACAGCAGTTCTTC
TRBV27	NA	TRBD2	TRBJ2-1	CASSTGLAEYNEQFF	TGTGCCAGCAGTACGGGACTAGCGGAGTACAATGAGCAGTTCTTC
TRBV9	few	TRBD2	TRBJ2-7	CASSVGLAELSYEQYF	TGTGCCAGCAGCGTGGGACTAGCGGAGCTCTCCTACGAGCAGTACTTC
TRBV2	NA	NA	TRBJ2-7	CASSEFLAETYEQYF	TGTGCCAGCAGTGAGTTCTTAGCGGAAACCTACGAGCAGTACTTC
TRBV6-6	NA	NA	TRBJ1-1	CASSDERGTEAFF	TGTGCTAGCAGTGACGAACGTGGCACTGAAGCTTTCTTT
TRBV27	NA	TRBD2	TRBJ2-3	CASTAGGSWDTQYF	TGTGCCAGCACAGCGGGAGGGTCTTGGGATACGCAGTATTTT
TRBV20-1	NA	TRBD1	TRBJ1-2	CSGQGTNYGYTF	TGCAGCGGACAGGGGACTAACTATGGCTACACCTTC
TRBV3-1	few	NA	TRBJ2-3	CASSRLEAGTDTQYF	TGTGCCAGCAGCCGCCTGGAGGCAGGCACAGATACGCAGTATTTT
TRBV25-1	few	TRBD1	TRBJ2-7	CASSERRTGGIEQYF	TGTGCCAGCAGTGAAAGACGGACAGGGGGCATCGAGCAGTACTTC
TRBV5-1	NA	NA	TRBJ2-7	CASSYAGDGYEQYF	TGCGCCAGCAGCTATGCAGGGGATGGCTACGAGCAGTACTTC
TRBV4-1	few	NA	TRBJ2-4	CASSQGWGSDIQYF	TGCGCCAGCAGCCAAGGGTGGGGTTCGGACATTCAGTACTTC
TRBV19	NA	TRBD1	TRBJ1-2	CASRLPGQGDGYTF	TGTGCCAGTAGGCTCCCGGGACAGGGAGATGGCTACACCTTC
TRBV12-3/TRBV12-4	few	NA	TRBJ2-3	CASSLWADTQYF	TGTGCCAGCAGTTTATGGGCAGATACGCAGTATTTT
TRBV20-1	few	TRBD1	TRBJ2-1	CSARRQGAWNEQFF	TGCAGTGCTAGGAGGCAGGGGGCTTGGAATGAGCAGTTCTTC
TRBV6-6	NA	TRBD1	TRBJ2-7	CASSKGTAASEQYF	TGTGCCAGCAGTAAAGGGACAGCTGCTTCCGAGCAGTACTTC
TRBV5-1	once	NA	TRBJ1-2	CASSAGSTPYGYTF	TGCGCCAGCAGCGCAGGGTCGACCCCATATGGCTACACCTTC
TRBV4-2	NA	NA	TRBJ2-3	CASSQDDPRASTDTQYF	TGTGCCAGCAGCCAAGATGACCCTCGGGCTAGCACAGATACGCAGTATTTT
TRBV4-1	NA	NA	TRBJ2-1	CASSQGHGSYNEQFF	TGCGCCAGCAGCCAAGGTCACGGCTCCTACAATGAGCAGTTCTTC
TRBV14	few	NA	TRBJ2-7	CASSQSGTGSSYEQYF	TGTGCCAGCAGCCAATCCGGGACGGGGAGCTCCTACGAGCAGTACTTC
TRBV5-4	NA	TRBD2	TRBJ2-3	CASSIRTSGTDTQYF	TGTGCCAGCAGCATCCGGACTAGCGGCACAGATACGCAGTATTTT
TRBV10-3	NA	NA	TRBJ2-1	CAIRDGKGEQFF	TGTGCCATCAGGGACGGGAAGGGTGAGCAGTTCTTC
TRBV15	few	TRBD2	TRBJ2-7	CATSRDVAGEQYF	TGTGCCACCAGCAGAGATGTAGCGGGCGAGCAGTACTTC
TRBV10-3	few	NA	TRBJ1-1	CAISKSTYGGPEAFF	TGTGCCATCAGTAAATCCACCTATGGCGGGCCCGAAGCTTTCTTT
TRBV3-1	NA	TRBD2	TRBJ2-7	CASSQGLRQRGYEQYF	TGTGCCAGCAGCCAAGGTCTCAGGCAGCGGGGGTACGAGCAGTACTTC
TRBV27	few	NA	TRBJ1-2	CASSWTPENGYTF	TGTGCCAGCAGTTGGACTCCGGAGAATGGCTACACCTTC
TRBV16	once	TRBD1	TRBJ2-1	CASSRTGISYNEQFF	TGTGCCAGCAGCCGGACAGGGATCTCCTACAATGAGCAGTTCTTC
TRBV12-3/TRBV12-4	NA	NA	TRBJ1-2	CASNPRGTNYGYTF	TGTGCCAGCAATCCAAGGGGAACTAACTATGGCTACACCTTC
TRBV10-3	NA	TRBD2	TRBJ2-5	CAIRSGDTSGQETQYF	TGTGCCATCCGGTCCGGCGACACTAGCGGACAAGAGACCCAGTACTTC
TRBV29-1	NA	TRBD1	TRBJ1-1	CSVGTGGTNTEAFF	TGCAGCGTAGGGACAGGGGGAACGAACACTGAAGCTTTCTTT
TRBV12-3/TRBV12-4	NA	NA	TRBJ2-7	CASRESEAHEQYF	TGTGCCAGCAGGGAGTCTGAGGCCCACGAGCAGTACTTC